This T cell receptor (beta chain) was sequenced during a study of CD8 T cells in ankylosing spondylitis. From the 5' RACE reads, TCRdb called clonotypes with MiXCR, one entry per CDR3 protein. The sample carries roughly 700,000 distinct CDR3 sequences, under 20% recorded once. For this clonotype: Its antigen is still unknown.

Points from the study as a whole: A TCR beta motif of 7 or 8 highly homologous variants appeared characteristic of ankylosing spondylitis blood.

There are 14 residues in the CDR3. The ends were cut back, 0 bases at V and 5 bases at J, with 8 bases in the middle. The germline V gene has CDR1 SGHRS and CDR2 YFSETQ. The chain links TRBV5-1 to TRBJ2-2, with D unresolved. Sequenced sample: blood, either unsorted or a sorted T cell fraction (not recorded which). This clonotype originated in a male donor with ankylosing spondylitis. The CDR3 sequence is CASSLDWVTGELFF. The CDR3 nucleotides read TGCGCCAGCAGCTTGGATTGGGTGACCGGGGAGCTGTTTTTT.